This TCR beta chain was sequenced in a study of cytomegalovirus exposure and HLA in healthy donors. Note on this clone: Its antigen remains unidentified.

Overall study results and limits: The investigators catalogued 150 or so TCR beta chains as cytomegalovirus-associated. CMV serostatus was the only immune exposure information that was available. A cluster of highly shared sequence variants was likely a sequencing artifact.

The CDR3 is 18 amino acids. Germline CDR1 is MGHRA and CDR2 is YSYEKL. V was pared by 1 base and J by 0 bases, with 7 bases of the junction left unmatched. The PCR contained 60 Vbeta and 13 Jbeta primers. Measured with immunoSEQ multiplex PCR; TCRdb has only the in-frame clones, and not every one. Of 250,000 or so clones in the sample, 80% to 95% are singletons; the top ten hold approximately 1.5%. V and J are TRBV4-1 and TRBJ2-1, with 9 bases fitting TRBD2. Sequenced sample: PBMCs. This clonotype originated in a girl aged 2-10 years in good health and CMV-seronegative. CDR3 sequence reads: CASSQALAGVSSYNEQFF. Written as DNA, the CDR3 is TGCGCCAGCAGCCAAGCACTAGCGGGCGTCTCCTCCTACAATGAGCAGTTCTTC.